The following is a T cell receptor (beta chain) sequence with its context. Antigen specificity is unknown. The method was immunoSEQ multiplex PCR; TCRdb's version includes in-frame clones alone and lacks a portion of them. Among around 150,000 clones listed, around four fifths were seen once. This CDR3 spans 15 amino acids. CDR1 and CDR2 (germline): MNHEY, SVGAGI. Trimming cost V 6 bases and J 2 bases; bases outside gene matches: 7. All the patients suffered relapse after autologous stem cell transplantation, and brentuximab vedotin exposure differed. Classifying best responses yielded complete response, partial response or progressive disease. The source of the sample is a study of PD-1 blockade in classical Hodgkin lymphoma. Study overall: Patients were infused with nivolumab 3 mg/kg every 2 weeks. Study results and limitations: Newly diagnosed patients had diversity similar to the baseline diversity of complete responders. Newly diagnosed patients had baseline TCR diversity that was reportedly lower than that of healthy donors.

The sequence derives from a human donor with classical Hodgkin lymphoma. The rearrangement links TRBV6-5 to TRBJ1-3, with 7 bases lining up with TRBD1. The sequencing here drew on peripheral blood mononuclear cells (PBMCs), taken before the second cycle of nivolumab. In DNA, the CDR3 is TGTGCCAGCAGCCGTTCGACAGGGACTGGAAACACCATATATTTT. Residues: CASSRSTGTGNTIYF.